The following is a T cell receptor beta chain sequence with its context. No antigen is known for it. This record comes from a study of radiation and T cells in renal cell carcinoma. The study's findings and limits: From baseline, blood top tumor clonotypes peaked at 2 weeks post-radiation.

Time point specified: blood 4 weeks post-SBRT, at nephrectomy. Described treatment: 15 Gy SBRT to primary tumor, nephrectomy 4 weeks later. Nephrectomy followed 15 Gy stereotactic body radiation by 4 weeks. After SBRT, blood was collected at 2 and 4 weeks, plus baseline. Clear cell pathology was present in this patient's renal cell carcinoma. Measured with immunoSEQ multiplex PCR; TCRdb has only the in-frame clones, and not every one. The sample records 130,000 to 150,000 clones, about 86% being singletons. Germline assignment: CDR1 SGDLS and CDR2 YYNGEE. The CDR3 runs 15 residues. Trimming cost V 0 bases and J 5 bases, with 14 bases left between them.

The sequence was collected from a woman aged 45-60 years with renal cell carcinoma. The chain employs TRBV9 and TRBJ2-5, with D possibly TRBD1 on 6 matching bases. Sequenced material: blood, taken from a patient whose treatment included radiotherapy and nephrectomy. The CDR3 DNA is TGTGCCAGCAGCGTAGGGCAGGGGCATGTGGAGACCCAGTACTTC. It is translated as CASSVGQGHVETQYF. Supplemented by reference TRBV9 and TRBJ2-5, the full variable domain reads DSGVTQTPKHLITATGQRVTLRCSPRSGDLSVYWYQQSLDQGLQFLIQYYNGEERAKGNILERFSAQQFPDLHSELNLSSLELGDSALYFCASSVGQGHVETQYFGPGTRLLVL.